This entry is about one T cell receptor beta chain. Its antigen is unknown. PCR amplification relied on 60 Vbeta primers (plus 13 Jbeta primers). Methods used by the authors: Later work found around 80 million unique TCR beta chains, with 10 million to 14 million shared. Profiled with immunoSEQ multiplex PCR; TCRdb holds only in-frame clones, not every one. From that table come the V and J calls and clone size; the DNA was used to work out D and trimming. Among about 190,000 clones listed, around three quarters were seen once. These data belong to a study of cytomegalovirus exposure and HLA in healthy donors. Regarding the study as a whole: Some highly shared sequence variants likely arose as a pipeline artifact. The authors listed 150 or so TCR beta chains as cytomegalovirus-associated. Reports indicate that TCR beta sequences accurately predicted the HLA-A and HLA-B alleles of most subjects.

V was trimmed by 4 bases and J by 2 bases, leaving 18 bases between them. Germline-derived CDR1 and CDR2 are WNHNN and SYGVQD (reference sequence). The CDR3 length is 17 residues. J is TRBJ2-1 and V is TRBV10-1; D may be TRBD2 (5 bases). The receptor was derived from a woman aged 18-29 years in good health and CMV-seronegative. The specimen was PBMCs. Here the CDR3 reads CASSGSSGPKAYNEQFF. DNA for the CDR3: TGCGCCAGCAGTGGCTCCAGCGGACCCAAGGCCTACAATGAGCAGTTCTTC.